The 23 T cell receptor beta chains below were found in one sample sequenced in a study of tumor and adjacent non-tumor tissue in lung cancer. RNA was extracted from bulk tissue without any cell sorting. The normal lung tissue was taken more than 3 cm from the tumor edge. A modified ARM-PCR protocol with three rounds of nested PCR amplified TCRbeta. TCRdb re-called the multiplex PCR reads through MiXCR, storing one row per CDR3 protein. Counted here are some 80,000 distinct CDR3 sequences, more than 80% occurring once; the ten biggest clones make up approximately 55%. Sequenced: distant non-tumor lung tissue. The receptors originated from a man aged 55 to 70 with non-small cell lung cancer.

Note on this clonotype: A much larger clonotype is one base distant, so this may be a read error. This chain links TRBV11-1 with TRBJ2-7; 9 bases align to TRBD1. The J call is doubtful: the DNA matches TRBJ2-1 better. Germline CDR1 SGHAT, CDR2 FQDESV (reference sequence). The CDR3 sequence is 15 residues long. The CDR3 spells CASSRTGAASYEQFF. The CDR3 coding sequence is TGTGCCAGCAGCCGGACAGGGGCGGCCTCCTACGAGCAGTTCTTC.

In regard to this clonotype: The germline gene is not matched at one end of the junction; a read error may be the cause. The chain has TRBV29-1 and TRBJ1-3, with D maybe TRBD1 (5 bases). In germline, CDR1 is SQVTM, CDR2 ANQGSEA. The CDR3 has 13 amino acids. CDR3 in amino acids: CSEYGTPGNTIYF. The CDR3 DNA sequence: TGCAGCGAGTACGGGACGCCTGGAAACACCATATACTTT.

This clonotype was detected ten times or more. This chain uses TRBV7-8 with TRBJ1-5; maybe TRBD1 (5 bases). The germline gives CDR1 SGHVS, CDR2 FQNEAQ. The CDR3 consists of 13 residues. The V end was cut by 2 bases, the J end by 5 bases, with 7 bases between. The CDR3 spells CASSLQGDQPQHF. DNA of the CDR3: TGTGCCAGCAGCTTACAGGGAGATCAGCCCCAGCATTTT.

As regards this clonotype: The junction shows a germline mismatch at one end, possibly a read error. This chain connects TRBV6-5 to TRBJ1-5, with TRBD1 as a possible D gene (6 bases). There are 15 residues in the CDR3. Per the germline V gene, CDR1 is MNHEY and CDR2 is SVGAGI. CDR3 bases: TGTGCCAGTAGTTACCTACAGGGAGGCCATCAGCCCCAGCATTTT. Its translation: CASSYLQGGHQPQHF.

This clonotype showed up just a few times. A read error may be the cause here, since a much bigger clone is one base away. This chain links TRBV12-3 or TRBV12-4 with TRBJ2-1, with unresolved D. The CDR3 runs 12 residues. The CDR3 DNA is TGTACCAGCAGTTTATTGTGGGATGAGCAGTTCTTC. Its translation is CTSSLLWDEQFF.

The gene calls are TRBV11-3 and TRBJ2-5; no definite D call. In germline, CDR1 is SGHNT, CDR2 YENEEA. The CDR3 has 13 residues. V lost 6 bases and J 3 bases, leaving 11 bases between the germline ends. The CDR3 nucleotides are TGTGCCAGCAGGTTTACGTGGGAAGAGACCCAGTACTTC. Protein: CASRFTWEETQYF.

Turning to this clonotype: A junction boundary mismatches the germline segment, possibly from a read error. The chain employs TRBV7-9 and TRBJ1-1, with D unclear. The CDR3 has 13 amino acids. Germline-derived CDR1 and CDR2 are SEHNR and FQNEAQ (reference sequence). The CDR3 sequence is CVSGSPGNTEAFF. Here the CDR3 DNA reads TGTGTCAGCGGCTCCCCTGGGAACACTGAAGCTTTCTTT.

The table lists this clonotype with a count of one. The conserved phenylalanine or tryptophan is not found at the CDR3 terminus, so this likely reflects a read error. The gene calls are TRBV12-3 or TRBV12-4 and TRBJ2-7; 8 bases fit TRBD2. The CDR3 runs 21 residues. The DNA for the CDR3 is TGTGCCAGCAGTCTAGTCCCCCCCCCGCGGGAGGTCAATCAAAGTTCCTTCGAGCAGTACTTA. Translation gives CASSLVPPPREVNQSSFEQYL.

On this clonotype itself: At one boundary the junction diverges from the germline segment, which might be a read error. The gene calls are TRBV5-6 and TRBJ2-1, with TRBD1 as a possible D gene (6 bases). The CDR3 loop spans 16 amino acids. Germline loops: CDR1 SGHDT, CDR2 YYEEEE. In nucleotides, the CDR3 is TGTGCCAGCAGTCAGGAGAAGGGGGAAGTCTACAATGAGCACTTCTTC. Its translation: CASSQEKGEVYNEHFF.

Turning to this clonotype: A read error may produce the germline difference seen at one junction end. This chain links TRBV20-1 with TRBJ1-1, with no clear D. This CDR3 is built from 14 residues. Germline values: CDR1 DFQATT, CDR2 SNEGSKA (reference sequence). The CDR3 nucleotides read TGCAATGCTACCCTAAGGGTGTTGAACACTGGAGCTTTCTTT. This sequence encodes CNATLRVLNTGAFF.

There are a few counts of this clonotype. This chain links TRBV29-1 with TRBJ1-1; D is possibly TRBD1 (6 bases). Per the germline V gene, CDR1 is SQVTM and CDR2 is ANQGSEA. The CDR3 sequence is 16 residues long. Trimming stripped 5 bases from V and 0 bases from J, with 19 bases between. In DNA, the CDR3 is TGCAGCGTTAAAAGGGACCCGGGACAAATGAACACTGAAGCTTTCTTT. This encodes CSVKRDPGQMNTEAFF. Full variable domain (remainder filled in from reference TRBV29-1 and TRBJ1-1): SAVISQKPSRDICQRGTSLTIQCQVDSQVTMMFWYRQQPGQSLTLIATANQGSEATYESGFVIDKFPISRPNLTFSTLTVSNMSPEDSSIYLCSVKRDPGQMNTEAFFGQGTRLTVV.

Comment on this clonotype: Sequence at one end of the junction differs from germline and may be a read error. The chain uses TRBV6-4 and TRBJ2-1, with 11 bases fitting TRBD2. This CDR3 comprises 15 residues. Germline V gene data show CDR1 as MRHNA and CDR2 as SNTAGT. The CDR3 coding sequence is TGTGCCAGTAGTGACTATAGCGGGGGGGCCGATGAGCAGTTCTTC. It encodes CASSDYSGGADEQFF.

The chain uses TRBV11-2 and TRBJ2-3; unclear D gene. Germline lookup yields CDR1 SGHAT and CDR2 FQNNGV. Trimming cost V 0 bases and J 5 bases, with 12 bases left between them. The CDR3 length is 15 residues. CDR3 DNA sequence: TGTGCCAGCAGCTTAGACTCTGGTACAAGAGATACGCAGTATTTT. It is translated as CASSLDSGTRDTQYF. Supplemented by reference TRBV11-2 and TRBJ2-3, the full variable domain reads EAGVAQSPRYKIIEKRQSVAFWCNPISGHATLYWYQQILGQGPKLLIQFQNNGVVDDSQLPKDRFSAERLKGVDSTLKIQPAKLEDSAVYLCASSLDSGTRDTQYFGPGTRLTVL.

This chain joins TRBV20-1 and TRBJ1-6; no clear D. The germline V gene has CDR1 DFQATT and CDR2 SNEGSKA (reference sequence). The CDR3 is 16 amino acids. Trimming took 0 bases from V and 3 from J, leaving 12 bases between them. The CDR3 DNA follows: TGCAGTGCTAGAGATCCAATAAACCACTATAATTCACCCCTCCACTTT. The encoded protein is CSARDPINHYNSPLHF.

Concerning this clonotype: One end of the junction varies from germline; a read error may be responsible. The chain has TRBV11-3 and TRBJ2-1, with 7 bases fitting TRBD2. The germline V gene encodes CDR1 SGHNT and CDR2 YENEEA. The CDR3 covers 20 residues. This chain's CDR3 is CASCLHPGTSGASSYNERFF. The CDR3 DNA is TGTGCCAGCTGCTTACACCCCGGGACCAGCGGGGCAAGCTCCTACAATGAGCGGTTCTTC.

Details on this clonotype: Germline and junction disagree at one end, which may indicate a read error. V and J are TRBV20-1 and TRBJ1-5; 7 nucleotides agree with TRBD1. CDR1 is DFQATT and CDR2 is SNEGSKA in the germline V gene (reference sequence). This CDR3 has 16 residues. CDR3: CSARARQGRSNQSQHF. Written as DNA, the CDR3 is TGCAGTGCTAGGGCCCGACAGGGAAGAAGCAATCAGTCCCAGCATTTT.

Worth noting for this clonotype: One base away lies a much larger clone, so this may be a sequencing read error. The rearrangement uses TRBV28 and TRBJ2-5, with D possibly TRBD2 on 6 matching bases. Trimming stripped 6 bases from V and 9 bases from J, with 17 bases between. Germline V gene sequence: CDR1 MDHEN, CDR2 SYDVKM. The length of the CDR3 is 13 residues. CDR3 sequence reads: CASSRGVGEAQYF. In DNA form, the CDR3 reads TGTGCCAGCAGCCGCGGTGTCGGGGAGGCCCAGTACTTC.

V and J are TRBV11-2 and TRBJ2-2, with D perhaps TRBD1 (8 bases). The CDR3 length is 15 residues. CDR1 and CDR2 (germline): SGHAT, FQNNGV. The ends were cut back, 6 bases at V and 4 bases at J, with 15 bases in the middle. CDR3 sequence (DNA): TGTGCCAGCAGGGACAACAGGGGGGGCACCGGGGAGCTGTTTTTT. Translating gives CASRDNRGGTGELFF.

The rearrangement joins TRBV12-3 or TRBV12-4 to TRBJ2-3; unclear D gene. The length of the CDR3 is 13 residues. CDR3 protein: CISTPVSTDTQYF. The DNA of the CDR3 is TGTATCAGCACCCCTGTTAGCACAGATACGCAGTATTTT.

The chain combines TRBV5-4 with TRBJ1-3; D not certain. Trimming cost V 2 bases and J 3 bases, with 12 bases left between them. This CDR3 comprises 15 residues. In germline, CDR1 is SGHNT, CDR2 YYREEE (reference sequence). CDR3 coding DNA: TGTGCCAGCAGCTTAGAAATAGGCGGTGGAAACACCATATATTTT. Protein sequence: CASSLEIGGGNTIYF. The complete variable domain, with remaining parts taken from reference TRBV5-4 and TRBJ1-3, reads ETGVTQSPTHLIKTRGQQVTLRCSSQSGHNTVSWYQQALGQGPQFIFQYYREEENGRGNFPPRFSGLQFPNYSSELNVNALELDDSALYLCASSLEIGGGNTIYFGEGSWLTVV.

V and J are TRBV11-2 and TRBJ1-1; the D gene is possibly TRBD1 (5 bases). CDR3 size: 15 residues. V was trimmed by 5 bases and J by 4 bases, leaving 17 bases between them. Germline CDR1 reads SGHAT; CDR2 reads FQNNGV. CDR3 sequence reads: CASSVLFRGVTEAFF. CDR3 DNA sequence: TGTGCCAGCAGCGTATTGTTCCGGGGGGTCACTGAAGCTTTCTTT. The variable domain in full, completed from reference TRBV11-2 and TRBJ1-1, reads EAGVAQSPRYKIIEKRQSVAFWCNPISGHATLYWYQQILGQGPKLLIQFQNNGVVDDSQLPKDRFSAERLKGVDSTLKIQPAKLEDSAVYLCASSVLFRGVTEAFFGQGTRLTVV.

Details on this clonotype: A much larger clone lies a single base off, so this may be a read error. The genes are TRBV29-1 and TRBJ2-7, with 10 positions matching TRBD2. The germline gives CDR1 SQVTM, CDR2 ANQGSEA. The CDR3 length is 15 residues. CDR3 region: CSVEDRAGGPYEQCF. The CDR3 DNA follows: TGCAGCGTTGAAGATCGAGCGGGGGGGCCGTACGAGCAGTGCTTC.

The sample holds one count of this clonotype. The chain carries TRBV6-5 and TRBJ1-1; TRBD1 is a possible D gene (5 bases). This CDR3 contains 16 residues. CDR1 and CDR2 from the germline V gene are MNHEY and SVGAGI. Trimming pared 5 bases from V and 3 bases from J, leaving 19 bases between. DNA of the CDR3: TGTGCCAGCAGTCAGCCCCCACAGGCAGGGTACACTGAAGCTTTCTTT. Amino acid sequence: CASSQPPQAGYTEAFF.